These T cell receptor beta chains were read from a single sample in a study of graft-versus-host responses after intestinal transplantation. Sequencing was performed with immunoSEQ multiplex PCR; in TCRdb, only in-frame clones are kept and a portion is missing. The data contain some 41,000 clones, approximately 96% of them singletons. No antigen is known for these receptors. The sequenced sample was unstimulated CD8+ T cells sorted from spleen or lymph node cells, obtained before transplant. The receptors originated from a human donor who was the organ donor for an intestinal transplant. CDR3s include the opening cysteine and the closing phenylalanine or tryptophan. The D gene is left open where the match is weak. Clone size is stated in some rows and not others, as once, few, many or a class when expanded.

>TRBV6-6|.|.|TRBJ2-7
TGTGCCAGCAGTTACTCCTTATCTCCGGGCGAGCAGTACTTC
CASSYSLSPGEQYF
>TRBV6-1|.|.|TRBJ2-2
TGTGGGGGGCAGGGAATGGCGGGGACCGGGGAGCTGTTTTTT
CGGQGMAGTGELFF
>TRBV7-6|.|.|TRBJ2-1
TGTGCCAGCAGCTTAGCGTTCCCCGACAGGAACCTCTACAATGAGCAGTTCTTC
CASSLAFPDRNLYNEQFF
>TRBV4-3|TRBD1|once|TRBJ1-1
TGCGCCAGCAGCCAAGGACGACAGGGACCGAACACTGAAGCTTTCTTT
CASSQGRQGPNTEAFF
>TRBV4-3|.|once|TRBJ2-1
TGCGCCAGCAGCCAAGGACGGTATGGGATCTGGAGTGAGCAGTTCTTC
CASSQGRYGIWSEQFF
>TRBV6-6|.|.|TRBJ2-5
TGTGCCAGCAGAATGGACGGGGAAGAGACCCAGTACTTC
CASRMDGEETQYF
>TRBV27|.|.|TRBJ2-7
TGTGCCAGCAGTTCAAGACAGAGAACCTACGAGCAGTACTTC
CASSSRQRTYEQYF
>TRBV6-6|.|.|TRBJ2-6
TGTGCCAGCAGGCTCTCCCTCAGCTCTGGGGCCAACGTCCTGACTTTC
CASRLSLSSGANVLTF
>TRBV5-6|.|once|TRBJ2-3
TGTGCCAGCAAGGGGATTAGCACAGATACGCAGTATTTT
CASKGISTDTQYF
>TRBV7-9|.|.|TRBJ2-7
TGTGCCAGCAGCTTAGACGGACTCCAGAGCTCCTACGAGCAGTACTTC
CASSLDGLQSSYEQYF
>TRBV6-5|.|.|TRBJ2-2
TGTGCCAGCAGTTACGAGAGGGACACCGGGGAGCTGTTTTTT
CASSYERDTGELFF
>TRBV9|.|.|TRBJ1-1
TGTGCCAGCAGCGGCGACCTAAGGGAGGACACTGAAGCTTTCTTT
CASSGDLREDTEAFF
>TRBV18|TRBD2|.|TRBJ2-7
TGTGCCAGCTCGTACCTAGCGGGGGGCCTGGACGAGCAGTACTTC
CASSYLAGGLDEQYF
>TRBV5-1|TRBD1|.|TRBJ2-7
TGCGCCAGCAGCCATACAGGGGGCTACGAGCAGTACTTC
CASSHTGGYEQYF
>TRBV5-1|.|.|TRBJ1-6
TGCGCCAGCAGCTCCGACATTCTAGTCGGTTCACCCCTCCACTTT
CASSSDILVGSPLHF
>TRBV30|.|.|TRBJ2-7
TGTGCCTGGAAGGGGACGGGTTACGAGCAGTACTTC
CAWKGTGYEQYF
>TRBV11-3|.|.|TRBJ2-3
TGTGCCAGCAGCTTAGGCCTAACGGGACTGCAGTATTTT
CASSLGLTGLQYF
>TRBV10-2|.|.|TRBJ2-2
TGCGCCAGCAGGGGGTCCGGGGAGCTGTTTTTT
CASRGSGELFF
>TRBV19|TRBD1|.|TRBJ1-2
TGTGCCAGTACTCCGGGACAGGGGGCCGATGGCTACACCTTC
CASTPGQGADGYTF
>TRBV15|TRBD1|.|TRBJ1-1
TGTGCCACCAGCAGTTGGGACAGGGATAACACTGAAGCTTTCTTT
CATSSWDRDNTEAFF
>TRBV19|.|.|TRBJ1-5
TGTGCCAGTAGTCCCCCCGACATTCAGCCCCAGCATTTT
CASSPPDIQPQHF
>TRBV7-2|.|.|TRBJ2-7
TGTGCCAGCAGCTTAGATCTTGGCAGCTACGAGCAGTACTTC
CASSLDLGSYEQYF
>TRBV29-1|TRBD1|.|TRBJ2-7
TGCAGCGTGGGGGGGACAGGGGATTCCTACGAGCAGTACTTC
CSVGGTGDSYEQYF
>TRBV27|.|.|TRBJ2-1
TGTGCCAGCAGTCTAACCGGGACAAGTTACAATGAGCAGTTCTTC
CASSLTGTSYNEQFF
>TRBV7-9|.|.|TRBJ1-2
TGTGCCAGCAGCTTATCTTTTGAGGGCTACACCTTC
CASSLSFEGYTF
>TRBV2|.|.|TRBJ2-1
TGCGCCAGCAGGGATATAGGCACGAATGAGCAGTTCTTC
CASRDIGTNEQFF
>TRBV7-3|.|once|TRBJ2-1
TGTGCCAGCAGCTTAGGGACATTTATAACGGGCTCCTACAATGAGCAGTTCTTC
CASSLGTFITGSYNEQFF
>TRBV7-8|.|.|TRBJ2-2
TGTGCCAGCAGCCTTTCGGTGGGGGTCACCGGGGAGCTGTTTTTT
CASSLSVGVTGELFF
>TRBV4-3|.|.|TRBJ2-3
TGCGCCAGCAGCCAAGATTGGGTCCGGGGCACAGATACGCAGTATTTT
CASSQDWVRGTDTQYF
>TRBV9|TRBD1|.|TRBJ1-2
TGTGCCAGCACAGGGGGCGACTATGGCTACACCTTC
CASTGGDYGYTF
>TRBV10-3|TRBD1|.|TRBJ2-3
TGTGCCATCAGTGTACCCAGGGGGACAGGGGAAGATCTAGCCCTTAGCACAGATACGCAGTATTTT
CAISVPRGTGEDLALSTDTQYF
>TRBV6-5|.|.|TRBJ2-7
TGTGCCAGCAGTTACTCAAGGCTTGAGCAGTACTTC
CASSYSRLEQYF
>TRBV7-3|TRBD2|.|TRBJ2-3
TGTGCCAGCAGCTTTAGCGGGGGCACAGATACGCAGTATTTT
CASSFSGGTDTQYF
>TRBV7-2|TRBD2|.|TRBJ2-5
TGTGCCAGCAGTTTCTGGGCGGGGGGGTCTCCGGAGACCCAGTACTTC
CASSFWAGGSPETQYF
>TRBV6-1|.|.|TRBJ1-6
TGTGCCAGCAGCGAAATGAAACCGGGGCGATCGAGCTCCTATAATTCACCCCTCCACTTT
CASSEMKPGRSSSYNSPLHF
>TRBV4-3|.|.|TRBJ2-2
TGCGCCAGCAGCCAAGATCACCCCCCCGGGGAGCTGTTTTTT
CASSQDHPPGELFF
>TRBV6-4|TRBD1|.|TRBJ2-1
TGTGCCAGCAGCCGGGACAGTTCTAATGAGCAGTTCTTC
CASSRDSSNEQFF
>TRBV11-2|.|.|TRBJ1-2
TGTGCCAGCAGCCAATACTTCGGAGGGGAAGGCCACTATGGCTACACCTTC
CASSQYFGGEGHYGYTF
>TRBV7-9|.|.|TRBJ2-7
TGTGCCAGCAGCCCAGGGGGGGGAGCAATCTACGAGCAGTACTTC
CASSPGGGAIYEQYF
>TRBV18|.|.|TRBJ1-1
TGTGCCAGCTCACCTGACATATTAGTCAGGGGGAACACTGAAGCTTTCTTT
CASSPDILVRGNTEAFF
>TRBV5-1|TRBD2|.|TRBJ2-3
TGCGCCAGCAGCCGGACTAGCGGGGGGGCCACAGATACGCAGTATTTT
CASSRTSGGATDTQYF
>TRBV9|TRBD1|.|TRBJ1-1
TGTGCCAGCAGCGCGGACAGGTTCACTGAAGCTTTCTTT
CASSADRFTEAFF
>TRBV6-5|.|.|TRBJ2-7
TGTGCCAGCAGTTTAGAGTACGAGCAGTACTTC
CASSLEYEQYF
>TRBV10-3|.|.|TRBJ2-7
TGTGCCATCAGTGAGTTTTGGGGACTCGACTACGAGCAGTACTTC
CAISEFWGLDYEQYF
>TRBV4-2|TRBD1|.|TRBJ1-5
TGTGCCAGCAGCCAAGATCTGTGGGTTAACAGGGGTGATCAGCCCCAGCATTTT
CASSQDLWVNRGDQPQHF
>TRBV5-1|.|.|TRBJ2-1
TGCGCCAGCAGCTTGAGGTCGCCCTTTAGCTGGGGGGTTGAAAATGAGCAGTTCTTC
CASSLRSPFSWGVENEQFF
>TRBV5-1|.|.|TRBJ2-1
TGCGCCAGCAGCTTGGTTGCTAGATCCTACAATGAGCAGTTCTTC
CASSLVARSYNEQFF
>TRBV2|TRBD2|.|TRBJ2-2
TGTGCCAGCAGTGACCCTAGCGGAGACCCGAACACCGGGGAGCTGTTTTTT
CASSDPSGDPNTGELFF
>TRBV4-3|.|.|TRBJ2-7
TGCGCCAGCAGCCAAGGTGTAACCTACGAGCAGTACTTC
CASSQGVTYEQYF
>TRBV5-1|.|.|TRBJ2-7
TGCGCCAGCAGGGACAGCTCCTACGAGCAGTACTTC
CASRDSSYEQYF
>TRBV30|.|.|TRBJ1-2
TGTGCCTGGAGTGTAGAATATGGACTCCGGAACTATGGCTACACCTTC
CAWSVEYGLRNYGYTF
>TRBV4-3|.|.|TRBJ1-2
TGCGCCAGCAGCCAAGATGGGGCCGGGTTTTTCGACTATGGCTACACCTTC
CASSQDGAGFFDYGYTF
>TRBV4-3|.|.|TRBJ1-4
TGCGCCAGCAGCTACGGGACCGCAACTAATGAAAAACTGTTTTTT
CASSYGTATNEKLFF